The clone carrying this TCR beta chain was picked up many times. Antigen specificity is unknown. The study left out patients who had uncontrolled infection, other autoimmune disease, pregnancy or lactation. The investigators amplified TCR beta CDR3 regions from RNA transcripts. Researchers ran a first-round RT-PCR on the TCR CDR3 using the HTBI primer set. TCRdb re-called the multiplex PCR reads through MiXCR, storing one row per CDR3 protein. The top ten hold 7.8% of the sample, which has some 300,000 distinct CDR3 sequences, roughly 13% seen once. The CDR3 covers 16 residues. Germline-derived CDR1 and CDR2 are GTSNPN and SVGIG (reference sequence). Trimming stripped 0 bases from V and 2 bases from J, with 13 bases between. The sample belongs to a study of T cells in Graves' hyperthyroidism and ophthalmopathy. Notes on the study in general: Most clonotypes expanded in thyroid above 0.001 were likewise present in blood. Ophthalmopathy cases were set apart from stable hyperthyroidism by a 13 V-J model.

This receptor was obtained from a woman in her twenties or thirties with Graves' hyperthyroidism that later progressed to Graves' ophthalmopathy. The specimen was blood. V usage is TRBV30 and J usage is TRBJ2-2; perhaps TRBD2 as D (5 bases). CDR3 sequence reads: CAWSVRGRGNTGELFF. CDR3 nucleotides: TGTGCCTGGAGTGTTAGAGGGAGAGGAAACACCGGGGAGCTGTTTTTT.